Shown below are 10 T cell receptor beta chains from a single sample sequenced in a study of blood T cell repertoires in COVID-19. Generated by immunoSEQ multiplex PCR, the TCRdb table keeps only in-frame clones and is missing some. The sample yields 55,000 to 90,000 clones, roughly nine tenths seen once. Sequencing was carried out using peripheral blood. The receptors originated from a woman aged 55 to 70 with acute or convalescent COVID-19.

The V gene is TRBV2, the J gene TRBJ2-1, with TRBD2 matching 10 bases. The CDR3 covers 18 residues. Germline values: CDR1 SNHLY, CDR2 FYNNEI. Trimming took 2 bases from V and 7 from J; bases not matched to a gene: 14. The CDR3 nucleotides read TGTGCCAGCAGTGAACAAAGGGTTAGCGGTAGCGGGGGGAATGAGCAGTTCTTC. Its protein product is CASSEQRVSGSGGNEQFF.

The CDR3 here is CASSAPQGARETQYF. The CDR3 nucleotides read TGTGCCAGCAGCGCCCCGCAGGGGGCCCGGGAGACCCAGTACTTC. The V and J genes are TRBV7-9 and TRBJ2-5, with 8 positions matching TRBD1. CDR3 size: 15 residues. Germline loops: CDR1 SEHNR, CDR2 FQNEAQ (reference sequence). The V and J ends lost 5 bases and 5 bases, in that order; junction bases with no gene match: 10.

In its sample, this clone was seen a few times. The rearrangement uses TRBV19 and TRBJ2-5; no firm D call. The V gene lost 3 bases and the J gene lost 1 base, with 6 bases spanning the gap. Germline lookup yields CDR1 LNHDA and CDR2 SQIVND (reference sequence). The length of the CDR3 is 13 residues. The CDR3 reads CASSITAQETQYF. Written as DNA, the CDR3 is TGTGCCAGTAGTATTACAGCCCAAGAGACCCAGTACTTC.

The chain recombines TRBV7-9 with TRBJ2-5; maybe TRBD1 (6 bases). The germline V and J ends were trimmed by 5 bases and 0 bases, with 19 bases remaining between them. Germline V gene data show CDR1 as SEHNR and CDR2 as FQNEAQ (reference sequence). CDR3 length equals 17 residues. The CDR3 DNA reads TGTGCCAGCAGCCCCCGTGGGGCAAGGACAGACCAAGAGACCCAGTACTTC. Amino acid sequence: CASSPRGARTDQETQYF. The whole variable domain, filled in from reference TRBV7-9 and TRBJ2-5, reads DTGVSQNPRHKITKRGQNVTFRCDPISEHNRLYWYRQTLGQGPEFLTYFQNEAQLEKSRLLSDRFSAERPKGSFSTLEIQRTEQGDSAMYLCASSPRGARTDQETQYFGPGTRLLVL.

The chain links TRBV6-5 to TRBJ2-7; D remains unclear. Germline CDR1 reads MNHEY; CDR2 reads SVGAGI. The CDR3 covers 13 residues. Trimming removed 6 bases at V and 6 bases at J, with 15 bases between. The CDR3 here is CASSLARVAEQYF. In nucleotides, the CDR3 is TGTGCCAGCAGCCTTGCAAGAGTCGCCGAGCAGTACTTC.

The chain links TRBV19 to TRBJ2-1; TRBD2 matches at 8 bases. This CDR3 contains 19 residues. Germline CDR1 LNHDA, CDR2 SQIVND (reference sequence). After removal of 0 bases from V and 15 bases from J, the junction contained 25 bases not matched to a gene. The CDR3 nucleotides are TGTGCCAGTAGTATAGATGCCCTCTTGGTAGCGGGGCCAACCGGAGGTCCGTTCTTC. It encodes CASSIDALLVAGPTGGPFF.

This clone was seen only once. The junction departs from the called germline gene at one end, perhaps through a read error. This chain uses TRBV6-1 with TRBJ2-5; D not resolved. The CDR3 spans 11 residues. Germline V CDR1 and CDR2: MNHNS, SASEGT. CDR3 region: CASSEIYPLNF. The CDR3 bases are TGTGCCAGCAGTGAAATTTATCCCCTTAACTTC.

The chain is built from TRBV5-1 and TRBJ2-5, with D maybe TRBD1 (5 bases). CDR1 SGHRS and CDR2 YFSETQ come from the germline V gene. CDR3 size: 15 residues. V lost 4 bases and J lost 4, with 17 bases in between. The CDR3 nucleotides read TGCGCCAGCAGCCCCCTCCACCAGGGTCGAGAGACCCAGTACTTC. This gives the protein CASSPLHQGRETQYF.

The chain couples TRBV9 to TRBJ2-3; D is possibly TRBD2 (5 bases). With 4 bases removed from V and 7 bases from J, the gap between germline ends came to 16 bases. The CDR3 consists of 14 residues. Looked up from germline, CDR1 is SGDLS and CDR2 is YYNGEE. The DNA for the CDR3 is TGTGCCAGCAGCCCCACTTCTGGGGAGAATACGCAGTATTTT. It specifies CASSPTSGENTQYF.

The genes are TRBV28 and TRBJ1-5; TRBD1 agrees at 7 bases. Germline assignment: CDR1 MDHEN and CDR2 SYDVKM. The CDR3 length is 15 residues. With V trimmed by 5 bases and J by 6 bases, 10 bases remained unmatched. The CDR3 DNA follows: TGTGCCAGCAGTACCCTACAGGGGAGGACTCAGCCCCAGCATTTT. It yields the protein CASSTLQGRTQPQHF.